These T cell receptor beta chains were read from a single sample in a study of cytomegalovirus exposure and HLA in healthy donors. Repertoires were generated with immunoSEQ multiplex PCR, while TCRdb's copy carries only in-frame clones and drops some. The table lists about 130,000 clones, less than 85% of them singletons. The sequenced material came from PBMCs. These receptors were collected from a man aged 40-55 years in good health and CMV-seronegative. Both conserved end residues are part of each CDR3. The order of the fields is D gene, clone size, J gene, V gene, CDR3 DNA, CDR3 protein. The D gene is left open where the match is weak. Size values are once, few and many counts, or a class for expanded clones, and some rows have none.

>.|once|TRBJ2-5|TRBV5-1
TGCGCCAGCAGCTTTAACGGTGCCCGGGAGACCCAGTACTTC
CASSFNGARETQYF
>.|.|TRBJ2-4|TRBV1
TGCACCAGCAGCCAAGTAACGCGGGGGGAGAACATTCAGTACTTC
CTSSQVTRGENIQYF
>.|.|TRBJ2-2|TRBV30
TGTGCCTGGAGTGTTAAAGGGGCCGCGAGCACCGGGGAGCTGTTTTTT
CAWSVKGAASTGELFF
>.|.|TRBJ2-2|TRBV7-3
TGTGCCAGCAGCTGGGGACAGAACACCGGGGAGCTGTTTTTT
CASSWGQNTGELFF
>.|few|TRBJ1-2|TRBV11-2
TGTGCCAGCAGCTTAGACCCTAATGGCTACACCTTC
CASSLDPNGYTF
>TRBD1|few|TRBJ2-1|TRBV28
TGTGCCAGCAGACCGACAGGGGTGGGCAATGAGCAGTTCTTC
CASRPTGVGNEQFF
>TRBD2|.|TRBJ2-5|TRBV9
TGTGCCAGCAGCGTACTAGCGGGAGGATTGTACCAAGAGACCCAGTACTTC
CASSVLAGGLYQETQYF
>TRBD1|.|TRBJ1-3|TRBV5-1
TGCGCCAGCAGCTTCACAGGGGTGGATACCATATATTTT
CASSFTGVDTIYF
>TRBD2|.|TRBJ2-7|TRBV27
TGTGCCAGCAGTTTTAGTAGGCTAGCGGGAGCGTACGAGCAGTACTTC
CASSFSRLAGAYEQYF
>TRBD1|few|TRBJ1-2|TRBV5-1
TGCGCCAGCAGGCCTGACAGGGCAAAGGTCTCGGGCTACACCTTC
CASRPDRAKVSGYTF
>.|.|TRBJ1-5|TRBV19
TGTGCCAGTAGTATTCGGGATCAGCCCCAGCATTTT
CASSIRDQPQHF
>.|.|TRBJ2-4|TRBV27
TGTGCCAGCAGTCCAGGGGTGGGTCTAAGGATAGCCAAAAACATTCAGTACTTC
CASSPGVGLRIAKNIQYF
>TRBD2|.|TRBJ2-1|TRBV9
TGTGCCAGCAGCCCCCGGTCTCCTAGCGGCTACAATGAGCAGTTCTTC
CASSPRSPSGYNEQFF
>.|once|TRBJ2-5|TRBV30
TGTGCCTGGAGTCTCAGGGATGGGCAGACCCAGTACTTC
CAWSLRDGQTQYF
>.|.|TRBJ1-1|TRBV10-3
TGTGCCATCAGTGATCCGGGAAAGAACACTGAAGCTTTCTTT
CAISDPGKNTEAFF
>.|.|TRBJ1-2|TRBV6-5
TGTGCCAGCAGTGGGGGACGGGAGAACTATGGCTACACCTTC
CASSGGRENYGYTF
>.|.|TRBJ1-1|TRBV6-1
TGTGCCGGCAGTGTCGTAAGCCCGATGAACACTGAAGCTTTCTTT
CAGSVVSPMNTEAFF
>TRBD1|.|TRBJ2-2|TRBV10-3
TGTGCCATCAGTCGACAGGGGGTAGGCACCGGGGAGCTGTTTTTT
CAISRQGVGTGELFF
>.|.|TRBJ2-1|TRBV18
TGTGCCAGCTCACCCTATAGCGGTTACTCCTACAATGAGCAGTTCTTC
CASSPYSGYSYNEQFF
>TRBD1|.|TRBJ1-2|TRBV7-2
TGTGCCAGCAGCTTAGCGCAGACAGGGAAGGGCTACACCTTC
CASSLAQTGKGYTF
>.|.|TRBJ2-5|TRBV6-1
TGTGCCAGCAGTGAAATTGGAGGGGCCCAGTACTTC
CASSEIGGAQYF
>.|once|TRBJ1-2|TRBV28
TGTGCCAGCAGCCCCTCCCCAGGGGCCGACTATGGCTACACCTTC
CASSPSPGADYGYTF
>TRBD2|.|TRBJ2-1|TRBV29-1
TGCAGCGTTGTACCCCCCGGCGGGAGTAAGAGTGGTGAGCAGTTCTTC
CSVVPPGGSKSGEQFF
>.|.|TRBJ1-6|TRBV6-5
TGTGCCAGCAGTTACTCGATGCAGGGCGGGGATTCACCCCTCCACTTT
CASSYSMQGGDSPLHF